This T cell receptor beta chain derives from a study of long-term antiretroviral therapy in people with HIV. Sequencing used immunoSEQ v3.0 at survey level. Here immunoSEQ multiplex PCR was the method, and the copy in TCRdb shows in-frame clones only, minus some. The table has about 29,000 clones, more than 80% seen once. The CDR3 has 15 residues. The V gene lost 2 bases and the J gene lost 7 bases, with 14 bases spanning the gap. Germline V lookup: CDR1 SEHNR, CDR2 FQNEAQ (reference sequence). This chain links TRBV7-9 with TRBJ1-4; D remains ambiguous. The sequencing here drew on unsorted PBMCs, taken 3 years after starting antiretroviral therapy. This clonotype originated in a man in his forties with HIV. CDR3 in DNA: TGTGCCAGCAGCTTATTTTCCGATTCCGGTGAAAAACTGTTTTTT. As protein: CASSLFSDSGEKLFF.